This is a list of T cell receptor beta chains from one sample in a study of blood T cell repertoires in COVID-19. The assay was immunoSEQ multiplex PCR, and TCRdb's table has in-frame clones only and misses some. The table includes tens of thousands of clones, over 80% detected once. The source material was peripheral blood. Receptors originate from a man between 45 and 60 years old with active or convalescent COVID-19. Both conserved end residues are part of each CDR3. Each record gives: J gene, V gene, clone size, D gene, CDR3 protein, CDR3 DNA. D genes are given only for firm matches. Rows may omit the clone size; those that give it use once, few, many or a size class.

>TRBJ1-1|TRBV27|-|-
CASSFPGQPEAFF
TGTGCCAGCAGTTTCCCTGGACAGCCTGAAGCTTTCTTT
>TRBJ2-2|TRBV5-1|-|TRBD1
CASGSEQGRTGELFF
TGCGCCAGCGGGTCGGAACAGGGGCGCACCGGGGAGCTGTTTTTT
>TRBJ2-5|TRBV18|-|-
CASSPGTASGTQYF
TGTGCCAGCTCACCAGGGACTGCCTCCGGAACCCAGTACTTC
>TRBJ2-1|TRBV5-1|-|TRBD1
CASSRDRGVGNEQFF
TGCGCCAGCAGCCGGGACAGGGGAGTGGGGAATGAGCAGTTCTTC
>TRBJ2-7|TRBV5-1|-|TRBD2
CASRRTSGDIVEQYF
TGCGCCAGCAGGCGAACTAGCGGAGACATCGTAGAGCAGTACTTC
>TRBJ2-3|TRBV7-9|-|-
CASIDSSAFTDTQYF
TGTGCCAGCATCGACAGCTCAGCTTTCACAGATACGCAGTATTTT
>TRBJ1-2|TRBV6-1|once|-
CASSDGVGGNYGYTF
TGTGCCAGCAGTGATGGTGTTGGAGGGAACTATGGCTACACCTTC
>TRBJ1-2|TRBV6-6|-|TRBD1
CASSQGGTGALNYGYTF
TGTGCCAGCAGTCAGGGGGGGACAGGGGCGCTTAACTATGGCTACACCTTC
>TRBJ2-7|TRBV5-1|-|-
CASSSGDSSYEQYF
TGCGCCAGCAGCTCGGGGGACAGCAGCTACGAGCAGTACTTC
>TRBJ2-7|TRBV4-1|-|TRBD2
CASSPTSGREGYEQYF
TGCGCCAGCAGCCCGACTAGCGGGAGAGAGGGCTACGAGCAGTACTTC
>TRBJ1-2|TRBV3-1/TRBV3-2|-|-
CASSQDGANYGYTF
TGTGCCAGCAGCCAAGATGGAGCGAACTATGGCTACACCTTC
>TRBJ1-1|TRBV6-5|-|TRBD1
CASSSSLGQGAGSFF
TGTGCCAGCAGTTCAAGCCTTGGACAGGGCGCGGGGTCTTTCTTT
>TRBJ1-2|TRBV6-6|-|TRBD1
CASSPRDRVTGYTF
TGTGCCAGCAGTCCCCGGGACAGGGTCACGGGCTACACCTTC
>TRBJ2-2|TRBV5-6|-|-
CASTYPSWNTGELFF
TGTGCCAGCACCTACCCGAGCTGGAACACCGGGGAGCTGTTTTTT
>TRBJ2-5|TRBV2|-|-
CASREFPQETQYF
TGTGCCAGTCGCGAGTTCCCCCAAGAGACCCAGTACTTC
>TRBJ2-1|TRBV28|few|TRBD2
CASSSGAYNEQFF
TGTGCCAGCAGTAGCGGGGCTTACAATGAGCAGTTCTTC
>TRBJ1-1|TRBV5-1|once|-
CASSFTQGGTEAFF
TGCGCCAGCAGCTTTACACAGGGAGGGACTGAAGCTTTCTTT
>TRBJ1-5|TRBV2|-|-
CASSESWGDEPQHF
TGTGCCAGCAGTGAAAGTTGGGGAGACGAGCCCCAGCATTTT
>TRBJ2-3|TRBV14|-|TRBD2
CASSSGWRGATDTQYF
TGTGCCAGCAGCTCCGGTTGGCGGGGGGCAACAGATACGCAGTATTTT
>TRBJ2-1|TRBV10-3|once|-
CAISGQEGSSYNEQFF
TGTGCCATCAGTGGGCAAGAGGGAAGCTCCTACAATGAGCAGTTCTTC
>TRBJ2-3|TRBV5-6|-|-
CASSLAGLNKGDTQYF
TGTGCCAGCAGCTTGGCGGGACTTAACAAGGGAGATACGCAGTATTTT
>TRBJ2-6|TRBV5-5|-|-
CASSLVGALGSGANVLTF
TGTGCCAGCAGCTTGGTGGGGGCGTTAGGATCTGGGGCCAACGTCCTGACTTTC
>TRBJ2-4|TRBV10-3|-|-
CAISEGVTGRNIQYF
TGTGCCATCAGTGAGGGCGTAACAGGGCGGAACATTCAGTACTTC
>TRBJ1-4|TRBV27|few|-
CASSFEGVGEKLFF
TGTGCCAGCAGTTTTGAAGGGGTGGGGGAAAAACTGTTTTTT
>TRBJ2-7|TRBV10-2|-|TRBD2
CASSYLLAVTYEQYF
TGCGCCAGCAGTTACTTACTAGCGGTAACCTACGAGCAGTACTTC
>TRBJ2-7|TRBV2|-|TRBD2
CASKGTSGKYEQYF
TGTGCCAGCAAAGGGACTAGCGGGAAATACGAGCAGTACTTC